Presented here are 15 T cell receptor beta chains from one specimen sequenced in a study of blood T cell repertoires in COVID-19. Using immunoSEQ multiplex PCR, the repertoire was profiled, and TCRdb retains in-frame clones only, with some absent. The repertoire includes roughly 330,000 clones, 80% to 90% of them detected once, and approximately 5.3% sits in the top ten. Specimen: PBMCs or T cells enriched from blood (not recorded which). Receptor source: a woman in her 30s who had recovered from COVID-19.

The V call is TRBV6-2 or TRBV6-3, the J call TRBJ2-7; 9 nucleotides agree with TRBD1. Germline-derived CDR1 and CDR2 are MNHEY and SVGEGT. The CDR3 covers 14 residues. Trimming removed 5 bases from V and 3 bases from J; junction bases left unmatched: 5. The CDR3 DNA reads as TGTGCCAGCAGTGGAGGGGACAGGGACTACGAGCAGTACTTC. This sequence encodes CASSGGDRDYEQYF.

The chain couples TRBV7-9 to TRBJ2-7; 10 bases map to TRBD1. CDR3 size: 17 residues. In germline, CDR1 is SEHNR, CDR2 FQNEAQ (reference sequence). The junction had 9 bases not matched to a gene; V was cut back by 4 bases and J by 0 bases. The CDR3 nucleotides are TGTGCCAGCAGCTGGTCCGGGACAGGGGACTTCTCCTACGAGCAGTACTTC. It is translated as CASSWSGTGDFSYEQYF.

This clone occurred once. The rearrangement uses TRBV28 and TRBJ1-5, with 8 nucleotides matching TRBD1. The CDR3 has 15 residues. Germline lookup yields CDR1 MDHEN and CDR2 SYDVKM. The V segment lost 6 bases and the J segment 6 bases; nucleotides outside the gene matches: 10. In DNA, the CDR3 is TGTGCCAGCAGCTACGGACAGGGAAGGTTTCAGCCCCAGCATTTT. It codes for CASSYGQGRFQPQHF.

The chain uses TRBV18 and TRBJ1-4, with D hard to call. Trimming took off 2 bases at V and 8 bases at J, with 12 bases between the two ends. CDR1 is KGHSH, CDR2 LQKENI, per germline. The CDR3 is 14 residues long. The CDR3 DNA is TGTGCCAGCTCACCAGGCCGGTGGGAGGAAAAACTGTTTTTT. This codes for CASSPGRWEEKLFF.

This clone was recorded only once. V is TRBV2 and J is TRBJ1-6; 10 bases fit TRBD1. Germline values: CDR1 SNHLY, CDR2 FYNNEI. The CDR3 extends over 14 amino acids. V lost 11 bases, J lost 10 bases, and 11 bases stayed unmatched. The CDR3 is CAGSRQGAESPLHF. The DNA for the CDR3 is TGTGCCGGTTCGCGACAGGGGGCTGAATCACCCCTCCACTTT.

V and J are TRBV28 and TRBJ1-5; a weak D match, TRBD1 (5 bases). Between the trimmed V and J ends, which lost 10 bases and 1 base, there was a span of 17 bases. Germline CDR1 is MDHEN and CDR2 is SYDVKM. The CDR3 length is 15 residues. The CDR3 DNA reads TGTGCCATTGGGGGGACTGAAGACAGCAATCAGCCCCAGCATTTT. As protein: CAIGGTEDSNQPQHF.

V and J are TRBV29-1 and TRBJ1-4; 11 positions match TRBD1. The germline V gene has CDR1 SQVTM and CDR2 ANQGSEA. Trimming cost V 6 bases and J 6 bases; bases outside gene matches: 6. The CDR3 covers 14 residues. The CDR3 protein is CSVPGQGGYEKLFF. The CDR3 coding sequence is TGCAGCGTCCCGGGACAGGGGGGATATGAAAAACTGTTTTTT. The full variable domain, completed using reference TRBV29-1 and TRBJ1-4, is SAVISQKPSRDICQRGTSLTIQCQVDSQVTMMFWYRQQPGQSLTLIATANQGSEATYESGFVIDKFPISRPNLTFSTLTVSNMSPEDSSIYLCSVPGQGGYEKLFFGSGTQLSVL.

V gene TRBV5-1 combines with J gene TRBJ1-2; D is uncertain. In germline, CDR1 is SGHRS, CDR2 YFSETQ. The germline V and J ends were trimmed by 4 bases and 0 bases, with 19 bases remaining between them. The CDR3 spans 17 residues. Here the CDR3 reads CASSPLDPIGANYGYTF. CDR3 nucleotide sequence: TGCGCCAGCAGCCCCCTGGACCCGATCGGGGCTAACTATGGCTACACCTTC.

This clone turned up a few times. The rearrangement links TRBV5-4 to TRBJ1-5, with TRBD1 as a possible D gene (6 bases). Trimming pared 0 bases from V and 7 bases from J, leaving 14 bases between. The germline CDR1 and CDR2 sequences are SGHNT and YYREEE (reference sequence). The CDR3 is made up of 15 amino acids. This CDR3 is CASSLGAGVGQPQHF. The CDR3 DNA follows: TGTGCCAGCAGCTTGGGGGCAGGGGTGGGGCAGCCCCAGCATTTT.

The chain couples TRBV4-1 to TRBJ2-5, with 9 nucleotides matching TRBD2. Germline-derived CDR1 and CDR2 are MGHRA and YSYEKL. J was trimmed by 1 base and V by 6 bases; bases with no gene match: 6. This CDR3 contains 15 residues. This chain's CDR3 is CASSQSGRSQETQYF. The DNA for the CDR3 is TGCGCCAGCAGTCAGAGCGGGAGGAGCCAAGAGACCCAGTACTTC.

The rearrangement links TRBV4-3 to TRBJ1-1; D might be TRBD1 (5 bases). The CDR3 totals 15 residues. Germline CDR1 LGHNA, CDR2 YSLEER. V lost 0 bases, J lost 3 bases, and 11 bases lay in between. The CDR3 spells CASSQDVQGDTEAFF. The DNA of the CDR3 is TGCGCCAGCAGCCAAGATGTCCAGGGCGACACTGAAGCTTTCTTT.

This chain joins TRBV9 and TRBJ2-7, with a weak D call TRBD1 (6 bases). Looked up from germline, CDR1 is SGDLS and CDR2 is YYNGEE. CDR3 size: 16 residues. Between the trimmed V and J ends, which lost 0 bases and 2 bases, there was a span of 15 bases. The CDR3 loop reads CASSVATGQNTYEQYF. The CDR3 bases are TGTGCCAGCAGCGTAGCAACGGGACAAAATACCTACGAGCAGTACTTC.

This clone showed up just a few times. The gene calls are TRBV6-5 and TRBJ1-5; D may be TRBD1 (6 bases). The V gene lost 6 bases and the J gene lost 4 bases, with 16 bases spanning the gap. Germline lookup yields CDR1 MNHEY and CDR2 SVGAGI. This CDR3 region has 15 residues. The DNA for the CDR3 is TGTGCCAGCAGCGGACAGTTCGATTGGAATCAGCCCCAGCATTTT. It specifies CASSGQFDWNQPQHF.

The V call is TRBV2, the J call TRBJ1-1; 7 bases are shared with TRBD1. This CDR3 comprises 13 residues. CDR1 SNHLY and CDR2 FYNNEI come from the germline V gene. V shed 6 bases, J shed 6 bases, and the junction held 7 bases outside the gene matches. This CDR3 reads CASRVDRVAEAFF. The CDR3 DNA follows: TGTGCCAGCAGGGTCGACAGGGTTGCTGAAGCTTTCTTT.

The chain uses TRBV15 and TRBJ1-5, with D possibly being TRBD1 (5 bases). Between the trimmed V and J ends, which lost 1 base and 7 bases, there was a span of 14 bases. The V gene's germline CDR1 is LNHNV and CDR2 YYDKDF (reference sequence). The CDR3 contains 15 residues. The CDR3 region has the DNA TGTGCCACCAGCAGAGGTGGGGCCGAATCGCAGCCCCAGCATTTT. It encodes CATSRGGAESQPQHF.